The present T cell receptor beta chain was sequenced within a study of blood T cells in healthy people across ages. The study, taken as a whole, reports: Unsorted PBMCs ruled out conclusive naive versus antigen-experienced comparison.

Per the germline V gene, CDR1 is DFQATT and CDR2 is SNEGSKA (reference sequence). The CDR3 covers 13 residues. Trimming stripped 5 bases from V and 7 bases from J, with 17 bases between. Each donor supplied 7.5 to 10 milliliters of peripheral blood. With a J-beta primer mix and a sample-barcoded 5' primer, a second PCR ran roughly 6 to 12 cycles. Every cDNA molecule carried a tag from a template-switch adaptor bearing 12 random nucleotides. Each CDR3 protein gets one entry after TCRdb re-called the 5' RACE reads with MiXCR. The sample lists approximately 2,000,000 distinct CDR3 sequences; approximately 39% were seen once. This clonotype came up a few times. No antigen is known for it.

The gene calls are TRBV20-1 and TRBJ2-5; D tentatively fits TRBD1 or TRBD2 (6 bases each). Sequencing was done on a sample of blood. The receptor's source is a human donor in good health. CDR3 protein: CSAPKGGVGTQYF. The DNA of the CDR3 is TGCAGTGCTCCTAAGGGGGGCGTAGGGACCCAGTACTTC.